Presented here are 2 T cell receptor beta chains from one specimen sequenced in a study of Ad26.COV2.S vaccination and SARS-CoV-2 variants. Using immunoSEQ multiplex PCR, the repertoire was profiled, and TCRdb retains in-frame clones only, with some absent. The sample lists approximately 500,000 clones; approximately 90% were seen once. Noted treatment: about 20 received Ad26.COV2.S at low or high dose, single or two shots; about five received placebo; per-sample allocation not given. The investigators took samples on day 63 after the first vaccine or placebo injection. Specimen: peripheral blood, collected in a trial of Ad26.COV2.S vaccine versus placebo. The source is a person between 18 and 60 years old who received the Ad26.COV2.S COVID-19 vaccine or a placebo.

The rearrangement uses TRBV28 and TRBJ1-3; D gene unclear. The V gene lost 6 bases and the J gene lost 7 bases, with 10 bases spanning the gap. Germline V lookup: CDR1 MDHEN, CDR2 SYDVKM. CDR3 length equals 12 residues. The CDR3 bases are TGTGCCAGCAGCTCGAATTGGAACACCATATATTTT. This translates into CASSSNWNTIYF.

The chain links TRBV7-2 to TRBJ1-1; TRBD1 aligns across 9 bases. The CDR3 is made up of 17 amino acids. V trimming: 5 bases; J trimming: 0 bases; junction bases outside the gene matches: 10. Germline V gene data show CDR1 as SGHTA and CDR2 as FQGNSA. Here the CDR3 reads CASSHAGTGRMNTEAFF. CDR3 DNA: TGTGCCAGCAGCCACGCCGGGACAGGGAGGATGAACACTGAAGCTTTCTTT.